This note documents a single TCR beta chain sequence. The sample belongs to a study of T cell changes during pregnancy in multiple sclerosis. Clones were sequenced by immunoSEQ multiplex PCR, and TCRdb holds only the in-frame ones, with some missing. Counted here are about 75,000 clones, approximately 95% occurring once; the ten biggest clones make up approximately 0.15%. The sequence came from a female donor with multiple sclerosis, enrolled in a pregnancy study. The input for sequencing was CD4+ T cells from peripheral blood mononuclear cells, taken after pregnancy.

The CDR3 bases are TGCGCCAGCAGCTTGAAAAATCCGACTAGCAATGAGCAGTTCTTC. Translated: CASSLKNPTSNEQFF. V gene TRBV5-1 combines with J gene TRBJ2-1, with a possible D match to TRBD2 (6 bases). The CDR3 runs to 15 residues. Trimming shortened V by 1 base and J by 6 bases, and 14 bases separated the two germline ends. Germline V CDR1 and CDR2: SGHRS, YFSETQ.